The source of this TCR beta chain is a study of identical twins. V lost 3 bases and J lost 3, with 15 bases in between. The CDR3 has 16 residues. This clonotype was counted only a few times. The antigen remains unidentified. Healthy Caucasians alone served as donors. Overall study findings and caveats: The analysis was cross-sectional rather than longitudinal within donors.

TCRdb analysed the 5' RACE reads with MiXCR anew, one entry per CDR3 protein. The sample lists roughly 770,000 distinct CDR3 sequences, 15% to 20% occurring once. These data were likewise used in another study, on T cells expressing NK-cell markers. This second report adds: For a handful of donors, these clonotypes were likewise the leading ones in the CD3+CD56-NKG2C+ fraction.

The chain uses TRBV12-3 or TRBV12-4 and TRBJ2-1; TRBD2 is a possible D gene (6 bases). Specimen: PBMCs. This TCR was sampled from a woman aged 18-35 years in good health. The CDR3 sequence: CASSLAGSGYYNEQFF. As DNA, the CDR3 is TGTGCCAGCAGTTTGGCTGGTAGCGGTTACTACAATGAGCAGTTCTTC.